This T cell receptor beta chain was profiled in a study of blood T cell repertoires in COVID-19 (dated by TCRdb to the early 2020s). For the wider study: Samples covering the acute and convalescent phases of COVID-19 were provided by collaborators in the United States, Italy and Spain. The prospective study material was composed of cDNA or gDNA derived from T cells, B-cell-depleted T cells, or PBMCs. Deeply sampled blood TCRbeta repertoires from subjects exposed to, actively infected with, or recovered from COVID-19 were included in the dataset. The repertoires were made available in a free public database intended to serve as a resource for research on the immune response to SARS-CoV-2. The samples were drawn from two sources: the first 160 participants of the ongoing ImmuneRACE study, and 950 to 1,500 subjects contributed by 6 global collaborators. Sample metadata almost always included a de-identified subject ID, COVID-19 status, age in years and sex. Where available, HLA class I and class II types were taken from metadata supplied by the sample provider and were not determined by assay-based typing.

Of note for this clone: There is no known antigen for this receptor. Base-call qualities are not available, and no considerably larger clone is one nucleotide away.

TCRbeta CDR3 regions were amplified from genomic DNA by means of the immunoSEQ Assay, a bias-controlled multiplex PCR. The authors processed their data as follows. Within the assay, amplification of reference gene primers was used to estimate how many nucleated cells each sample contained. Sequence reads were collapsed and filtered to measure the absolute abundance of every unique TCRbeta CDR3 rearrangement. For each sample, productive Simpson clonality was calculated by taking the square root of Simpson's diversity index across productive rearrangements. TCRdb retrieved this table from immuneACCESS and kept in-frame rearrangements only. Not all clones are present; in checked studies, unresolved V genes account for under half, and no reason is known for the remainder. V, J and clone size are those of that table, while D and trimming were read from the DNA. Here the sample has approximately 250,000 clones; 80% to 90% occur a single time. Together, the top ten hold about 4% of the sample.

Whole blood was collected in K2EDTA tubes by collaborating institutions according to the institutions' own protocols. For TCRbeta analysis, collaborators shipped samples in one of three forms: frozen whole blood, isolated PBMCs, or DNA extracted from either of those sample types. Its CDR3 holds 11 amino acids, cysteine through phenylalanine. Of the read, only the CDR3 DNA is kept; its 33 bases are in frame from base 1. The trim is 5 bases for V and 2 bases for J, with a gap of 6 bases between the germline ends. CDR1 and CDR2, looked up from the germline V gene (reference sequence), are DFQATT and SNEGSKA. Broader findings and caveats from the paper: The amount of clinical and demographic metadata varied by source and participant and was provided uncurated.

The sequencing input was peripheral blood. The V and J segments used are TRBV20-1 and TRBJ2-5; the D gene is unclear. This receptor was obtained from a man between 45 and 60 years old with acute or convalescent COVID-19. Here the CDR3 is given as CSALSQETQYF. Read as DNA, the sequence is TGCAGTGCTCTAAGTCAAGAGACCCAGTACTTC.